These 25 T cell receptor beta chains originate from one sample sequenced in a study of blood T cell repertoires in COVID-19. Libraries were prepared by immunoSEQ multiplex PCR; TCRdb keeps only in-frame clonotypes and omits some of them. The sample lists some 120,000 clones, roughly 80% occurring once. Sample: peripheral blood. Receptors were obtained from a human donor in a cohort sampled during active COVID-19.

V and J are TRBV7-9 and TRBJ2-3, with 10 bases fitting TRBD2. The trim removed 5 bases at V and 0 bases at J, leaving 5 bases unmatched. This CDR3 is 16 amino acids long. Germline assignment: CDR1 SEHNR and CDR2 FQNEAQ (reference sequence). The CDR3 coding sequence is TGTGCCAGCAGCGCAGGGACTAGCGTAAGCACAGATACGCAGTATTTT. Amino acid sequence: CASSAGTSVSTDTQYF.

This chain links TRBV28 with TRBJ2-5; D is unresolved. Germline CDR1 is MDHEN and CDR2 is SYDVKM. This CDR3 has 13 amino acids. The V end lost 2 bases, the J end lost 2 bases, and 6 bases lay between the germline ends. CDR3 amino acids: CASSLAQQETQYF. DNA of the CDR3: TGTGCCAGCAGTTTAGCCCAGCAAGAGACCCAGTACTTC.

This clone appeared a single time. The chain couples TRBV29-1 to TRBJ1-3, with a tentative D call TRBD1 (5 bases). Germline CDR1 and CDR2: SQVTM and ANQGSEA. This CDR3 contains 13 residues. The V end was cut by 7 bases, the J end by 4 bases, with 14 bases between. CDR3 DNA sequence: TGCAGCGCCGAATCGGCAGGGGGAAACACCATATATTTT. Encoded protein: CSAESAGGNTIYF.

V and J are TRBV11-1 and TRBJ2-1; tentatively, D is TRBD2 (6 bases). Germline V gene lookup returns CDR1 SGHAT and CDR2 FQDESV (reference sequence). V was cut by 3 bases and J by 1 base, with 13 bases left in between. The CDR3 is made up of 16 amino acids. In DNA, the CDR3 is TGTGCCAGCAGCTTCTCGGCGGGGCGTTCCTACAATGAGCAGTTCTTC. Translated, it gives CASSFSAGRSYNEQFF.

V is TRBV5-5 and J is TRBJ1-2; D gene ambiguous. The germline gives CDR1 SGHKS, CDR2 YYEKEE (reference sequence). Trimming cost V 1 base and J 5 bases, with 9 bases left between them. The CDR3 loop spans 13 amino acids. This CDR3 reads CASSLPETYGYTF. The CDR3 region has the DNA TGTGCCAGCAGCTTGCCAGAAACATATGGCTACACCTTC.

The rearrangement links TRBV10-3 to TRBJ2-3; 9 nucleotides line up with TRBD1. V lost 0 bases, J lost 0 bases, and 10 bases stayed unmatched. This CDR3 is 19 amino acids long. From germline, CDR1 is ENHRY and CDR2 SYGVKD. CDR3 loop: CAISESRGRTGVSTDTQYF. For the CDR3, the DNA is TGTGCCATCAGTGAGTCGAGGGGCAGGACAGGGGTTAGCACAGATACGCAGTATTTT.

The chain couples TRBV7-9 to TRBJ1-2; D is undetermined. The CDR3 runs to 15 residues. CDR1 SEHNR and CDR2 FQNEAQ come from the germline V gene (reference sequence). The germline V and J ends were trimmed by 4 bases and 3 bases, with 15 bases remaining between them. DNA of the CDR3: TGTGCCAGCAGCTCACCCGAGAGGGTCCACTATGGCTACACCTTC. It is translated as CASSSPERVHYGYTF.

V and J are TRBV11-2 and TRBJ2-7; the D gene is possibly TRBD1 (5 bases). The V gene's germline CDR1 is SGHAT and CDR2 FQNNGV. This CDR3 spans 14 amino acids. Trimming shortened V by 4 bases and J by 6 bases, and 16 bases separated the two germline ends. CDR3 in amino acids: CASSSQGGYLEQYF. CDR3 DNA sequence: TGTGCCAGCAGCTCCCAGGGTGGCTACCTCGAGCAGTACTTC.

The chain couples TRBV7-8 to TRBJ2-7, with TRBD2 identical over 8 bases. CDR1 and CDR2 (germline): SGHVS, FQNEAQ. This CDR3 region has 13 residues. V was clipped by 3 bases and J by 9 bases; unmatched bases: 7. The CDR3 DNA reads TGTGCCAGCAGCTTGACACGGGGGGGCGGGCAGTACTTC. Amino acids: CASSLTRGGGQYF.

The chain links TRBV5-4 to TRBJ2-3, with 8 bases aligning to TRBD1. Per germline, CDR1 SGHNT and CDR2 YYREEE (reference sequence). CDR3 length: 16 amino acids. J lost 4 bases, V lost 4 bases, and 11 bases had no gene match. CDR3 DNA: TGTGCCAGCAGCCGGTCGGACAGGGAAGGCGCAGATACGCAGTATTTT. As protein: CASSRSDREGADTQYF.

The gene calls are TRBV28 and TRBJ1-1; 7 bases match TRBD1. Germline CDR1 reads MDHEN; CDR2 reads SYDVKM. V lost 2 bases to trimming and J lost 5 bases; unmatched junction nucleotides: 5. The CDR3 has 14 amino acids. CDR3 coding DNA: TGTGCCAGCAGTTTAGTAGGGGGCCAAACTGAAGCTTTCTTT. Its protein is CASSLVGGQTEAFF.

The V gene is TRBV6-5, the J gene TRBJ2-1, with 10 bases matching TRBD2. CDR3 length: 15 residues. The V and J ends lost 10 bases and 8 bases, in that order; junction bases with no gene match: 14. CDR1 is MNHEY, CDR2 SVGAGI, per germline. The CDR3 nucleotides read TGTGCCACCTCAGCAGCTGCTAGCGGGAGCGATGAGCAGTTCTTC. Its translation is CATSAAASGSDEQFF.

This clone has only a few counts. The chain links TRBV7-9 to TRBJ2-7, with TRBD2 matching over 10 bases. The CDR3 has 16 amino acids. With 0 bases clipped from V and 1 base from J, the junction kept 3 bases outside the gene matches. Germline-derived CDR1 and CDR2 are SEHNR and FQNEAQ (reference sequence). CDR3 bases: TGTGCCAGCAGCTTAGCGCGGACTAGCGGATCCTACGAGCAGTACTTC. This sequence encodes CASSLARTSGSYEQYF. The variable domain in full, with the rest retrieved from reference TRBV7-9 and TRBJ2-7, is DTGVSQNPRHKITKRGQNVTFRCDPISEHNRLYWYRQTLGQGPEFLTYFQNEAQLEKSRLLSDRFSAERPKGSFSTLEIQRTEQGDSAMYLCASSLARTSGSYEQYFGPGTRLTVT.

This clone was detected only once. This sequence joins TRBV4-3 and TRBJ2-7, with TRBD1 identical over 7 bases. The CDR3 is 13 amino acids. With 3 bases clipped from V and 3 bases from J, the junction kept 2 bases outside the gene matches. CDR1 is LGHNA, CDR2 YSLEER, per germline. CDR3 nucleotides: TGCGCCAGCAGCCACAGACAGGGCTACGAGCAGTACTTC. It specifies CASSHRQGYEQYF.

This sequence joins TRBV6-6 and TRBJ2-7, with 9 bases identical to TRBD1. Germline lookup yields CDR1 MNHNY and CDR2 SVGAGI (reference sequence). Trimming removed 5 bases from V and 3 bases from J; junction bases left unmatched: 8. The CDR3 is 15 residues long. Here the CDR3 reads CASSPGQGQFYEQYF. The CDR3 DNA sequence: TGTGCCAGCAGTCCCGGACAGGGGCAGTTCTACGAGCAGTACTTC.

V is TRBV9 and J is TRBJ1-2, with 7 nucleotides matching TRBD1. The CDR3 runs 14 residues. With V trimmed by 0 bases and J by 1 base, 0 bases remained unmatched. Per germline, CDR1 SGDLS and CDR2 YYNGEE. The CDR3 region is CASSVGDSNYGYTF. In DNA form, the CDR3 reads TGTGCCAGCAGCGTAGGGGACAGTAACTATGGCTACACCTTC.

The CDR3, as DNA: TGCAGCGTCCAAGACGGGGGGGTTTACAATGAGCAGTTCTTC. Its protein is CSVQDGGVYNEQFF. The chain combines TRBV29-1 with TRBJ2-1; TRBD2 matches 8 bases. V dropped 6 bases and J dropped 4; count of bases not matched to a gene: 8. Germline V gene lookup returns CDR1 SQVTM and CDR2 ANQGSEA. The CDR3 consists of 14 residues.

V is TRBV19 and J is TRBJ1-1; no reliable D call. Trimming took off 3 bases at V and 9 bases at J, with 8 bases between the two ends. There are 11 residues in the CDR3. CDR1 and CDR2 from the germline V gene are LNHDA and SQIVND (reference sequence). The chain's CDR3 is CASSIGRKAFF. CDR3 coding DNA: TGTGCCAGTAGTATTGGCCGAAAAGCTTTCTTT.

This clone was detected only a few times. The chain combines TRBV28 with TRBJ1-5; D gene uncertain. There are 13 residues in the CDR3. Germline V lookup: CDR1 MDHEN, CDR2 SYDVKM. Trimming took 1 base from V and 2 from J, leaving 3 bases between them. The CDR3 region is CASSLSGNQPQHF. CDR3 sequence (DNA): TGTGCCAGCAGTTTATCGGGCAATCAGCCCCAGCATTTT.

This sequence joins TRBV27 and TRBJ1-5; 10 bases fit TRBD1. Germline trimming cut 5 bases from V and 3 bases from J; bases unmatched to any gene: 19. Germline lookup yields CDR1 MNHEY and CDR2 SMNVEV (reference sequence). The CDR3 runs 20 residues. CDR3 DNA: TGTGCCAGCAGTAAAGCGACAGGGGGCTTAAGAAGGGTTATCAATCAGCCCCAGCATTTT. Residues: CASSKATGGLRRVINQPQHF.

The rearrangement joins TRBV18 to TRBJ2-2, with a weak D call TRBD1 (5 bases). CDR3 size: 15 residues. Trimming removed 3 bases from V and 7 bases from J, with 15 bases in between. Germline CDR1 KGHSH, CDR2 LQKENI. CDR3 in DNA: TGTGCCAGCTCACCCCCAGGGATGAGGAACGGGGAGCTGTTTTTT. Translation gives CASSPPGMRNGELFF.

V and J are TRBV7-6 and TRBJ2-2; 10 bases line up with TRBD1. J gave up 3 bases and V 5 bases, and 12 bases lay outside the gene matches. Germline lookup yields CDR1 SGHVS and CDR2 FNYEAQ. CDR3 length equals 18 residues. The CDR3 sequence is CASSLGLDRGKDTGELFF. CDR3 DNA sequence: TGTGCCAGCAGCCTAGGCCTGGACAGGGGGAAGGACACCGGGGAGCTGTTTTTT.

The J gene is TRBJ2-1, the V gene TRBV3-1 (or the pseudogene TRBV3-2), with 7 bases matching TRBD2. The V gene end was trimmed by 4 bases and the J gene end by 6 bases; junction bases not matched to a gene: 6. The germline CDR1 and CDR2 sequences are LGHDT and YNNKEL (reference sequence). This CDR3 comprises 14 residues. CDR3: CASSLSGAANEQFF. The CDR3 DNA is TGTGCCAGCAGCCTCAGCGGGGCGGCCAATGAGCAGTTCTTC.

The gene calls are TRBV10-3 and TRBJ2-1; 7 bases line up with TRBD2. CDR1 and CDR2 (germline): ENHRY, SYGVKD. With V trimmed by 8 bases and J by 2 bases, 6 bases remained unmatched. The CDR3 contains 14 residues. CDR3: CAIGSGDTYNEQFF. As DNA, the CDR3 is TGTGCCATCGGGAGCGGGGATACCTACAATGAGCAGTTCTTC.

The chain carries TRBV19 and TRBJ1-2; D call uncertain. The length of the CDR3 is 12 residues. Per the germline V gene, CDR1 is LNHDA and CDR2 is SQIVND (reference sequence). Trimming removed 3 bases at V and 4 bases at J, with 6 bases between. The CDR3 nucleotides read TGTGCCAGTAGTATCCCTATCTATGGCTACACCTTC. Protein product: CASSIPIYGYTF.